A single sample is the source of the 26 T cell receptor beta chains below, sequenced in a study of blood T cell repertoires in COVID-19. Generated by immunoSEQ multiplex PCR, the TCRdb table keeps only in-frame clones and is missing some. This sample has about 140,000 clones, with around three quarters found just once. The sequencing input was peripheral blood. These receptors were obtained from a man aged 60 to 75 with acute or convalescent COVID-19.

V and J are TRBV18 and TRBJ1-3; D might be TRBD1 (6 bases). The CDR3 sequence is 14 residues long. Germline V lookup: CDR1 KGHSH, CDR2 LQKENI. V was pared by 6 bases and J by 4 bases, with 13 bases between. CDR3 protein: CASSQQGAGNTIYF. CDR3 bases: TGTGCCAGCTCCCAACAGGGAGCAGGAAACACCATATATTTT.

The rearrangement joins TRBV15 to TRBJ2-3, with 8 nucleotides matching TRBD2. V gave up 2 bases and J gave up 4 bases; unmatched junction bases: 11. CDR1 is LNHNV and CDR2 is YYDKDF in the germline V gene (reference sequence). CDR3 length: 17 residues. The CDR3 protein is CATSRNQPGLGADTQYF. CDR3 nucleotides: TGTGCCACCAGCAGAAACCAACCGGGACTAGGGGCAGATACGCAGTATTTT.

This rearrangement joins TRBV9 to TRBJ2-7; perhaps TRBD1 as D (5 bases). V lost 4 bases to trimming and J lost 0 bases, with 11 bases between them. Germline-derived CDR1 and CDR2 are SGDLS and YYNGEE. The CDR3 totals 14 residues. CDR3 in DNA: TGTGCCAGCAGCCGTCGACAGAGCTCCTACGAGCAGTACTTC. It encodes CASSRRQSSYEQYF.

The chain has TRBV11-1 and TRBJ2-5; D ambiguous. The CDR3 length is 15 residues. Trimming stripped 4 bases from V and 1 base from J, with 13 bases between. CDR1 and CDR2 from the germline V gene are SGHAT and FQDESV (reference sequence). CDR3 nucleotides: TGTGCCAGCAGCTCTCCCGGTGTCGGCCAAGAGACCCAGTACTTC. Protein product: CASSSPGVGQETQYF.

The chain combines TRBV10-3 with TRBJ1-2; D is undetermined. V dropped 3 bases and J dropped 1 base, with 6 bases sitting between them. This CDR3 has 13 residues. Per germline, CDR1 ENHRY and CDR2 SYGVKD. The CDR3 DNA is TGTGCCATCAGTGAAGAGAGTAACTATGGCTACACCTTC. Protein: CAISEESNYGYTF.

The genes are TRBV2 and TRBJ1-6, with D perhaps TRBD1 (6 bases). The CDR3 is made up of 16 amino acids. Germline-derived CDR1 and CDR2 are SNHLY and FYNNEI. The V and J ends lost 3 bases and 5 bases respectively, with 14 bases between them. CDR3 protein: CASSDSLDSNNSPLHF. CDR3 in DNA: TGTGCCAGCAGTGACTCCTTGGACAGCAATAATTCACCCCTCCACTTT.

V usage is TRBV4-2 and J usage is TRBJ2-2; TRBD2 agrees at 8 bases. CDR1 and CDR2 from the germline V gene are LGHNA and YNFKEQ. The CDR3 totals 17 residues. V was clipped by 1 base and J by 2 bases; unmatched bases: 6. The CDR3: CASSQGTLADNTGELFF. The CDR3 DNA sequence: TGTGCCAGCAGCCAAGGGACACTAGCGGATAACACCGGGGAGCTGTTTTTT.

The V gene is TRBV24-1, the J gene TRBJ1-2; D is unclear. Per germline, CDR1 KGHDR and CDR2 SFDVKD. Trimming removed 4 bases from V and 4 bases from J, with 3 bases in between. This CDR3 is built from 11 residues. CDR3 residues: CATSDRYGYTF. DNA of the CDR3: TGTGCCACCAGTGACCGCTATGGCTACACCTTC.

The J gene is TRBJ2-7, the V gene TRBV11-2; 10 nucleotides line up with TRBD2. V lost 6 bases, J lost 9 bases, and 14 bases stayed unmatched. CDR1 and CDR2 (germline): SGHAT, FQNNGV. The length of the CDR3 is 15 residues. CDR3 sequence: CASRAGTSDSLRQYF. CDR3 DNA: TGTGCCAGCAGGGCCGGGACTAGCGATTCTCTCAGGCAGTACTTC.

The chain carries TRBV6-2 or TRBV6-3 and TRBJ2-7; a possible D gene is TRBD2 (6 bases). Trimming took off 4 bases at V and 0 bases at J, with 10 bases between the two ends. The CDR3 is made up of 14 amino acids. Germline CDR1 reads MNHEY; CDR2 reads SVGEGT. DNA of the CDR3: TGTGCCAGCAGTTCAGCGGGCTTCTCCTACGAGCAGTACTTC. It yields the protein CASSSAGFSYEQYF.

The V and J genes are TRBV28 and TRBJ2-5; tentatively, D is TRBD2 (7 bases). Germline assignment: CDR1 MDHEN and CDR2 SYDVKM. V was pared by 5 bases and J by 7 bases, with 20 bases between. This CDR3 has 15 residues. The DNA of the CDR3 is TGTGCCAGCAGTATCCGGGACCTAGGGGGGGGGACCCAGTACTTC. It translates to CASSIRDLGGGTQYF. The full variable domain, its missing parts supplied by reference TRBV28 and TRBJ2-5, is DVKVTQSSRYLVKRTGEKVFLECVQDMDHENMFWYRQDPGLGLRLIYFSYDVKMKEKGDIPEGYSVSREKKERFSLILESASTNQTSMYLCASSIRDLGGGTQYFGPGTRLLVL.

V gene TRBV5-1 combines with J gene TRBJ1-1; TRBD1 might be the D (5 bases). V dropped 6 bases and J dropped 0 bases, with 12 bases sitting between them. From germline, CDR1 is SGHRS and CDR2 YFSETQ. The length of the CDR3 is 14 residues. The CDR3 DNA sequence: TGCGCCAGCACCGACGGGGGAATGAACACTGAAGCTTTCTTT. This encodes CASTDGGMNTEAFF.

The chain recombines TRBV29-1 with TRBJ1-2, with 7 positions matching TRBD1. The junction had 17 bases not matched to a gene; V was cut back by 6 bases and J by 7 bases. Germline loops: CDR1 SQVTM, CDR2 ANQGSEA. This CDR3 has 15 residues. The chain's CDR3 is CSVVQGTPPSGGYTF. The CDR3 DNA sequence: TGCAGCGTAGTACAGGGGACACCTCCGTCGGGTGGCTACACCTTC.

The V call is TRBV4-1, the J call TRBJ2-7; possibly TRBD1 for D (5 bases). The germline V gene has CDR1 MGHRA and CDR2 YSYEKL. This CDR3 is 13 amino acids long. V was clipped by 1 base and J by 5 bases, with 9 bases between them. The CDR3 reads CASSQVGVDEQYF. Written as DNA, the CDR3 is TGCGCCAGCAGCCAAGTAGGGGTCGACGAGCAGTACTTC.

The gene calls are TRBV6-2 or TRBV6-3 and TRBJ2-1, with TRBD2 matching over 8 bases. CDR1 MNHEY and CDR2 SVGEGT come from the germline V gene. The CDR3 totals 14 residues. The V and J ends lost 4 bases and 7 bases, in that order; junction bases with no gene match: 6. Written as DNA, the CDR3 is TGTGCCAGCAGTTCCCCGGGCGGGAGGAATGAGCAGTTCTTC. Translating gives CASSSPGGRNEQFF.

The V gene is TRBV5-4, the J gene TRBJ2-2; D remains ambiguous. Germline CDR1 SGHNT, CDR2 YYREEE (reference sequence). The germline V and J ends were trimmed by 0 bases and 7 bases, with 13 bases remaining between them. The CDR3 totals 15 residues. The DNA for the CDR3 is TGTGCCAGCAGCTTGGCTGGCGGTCTGATCGGGGAGCTGTTTTTT. It encodes CASSLAGGLIGELFF.

This chain uses TRBV28 with TRBJ1-1; 8 bases line up with TRBD1. Germline loops: CDR1 MDHEN, CDR2 SYDVKM. Trimming cost V 2 bases and J 1 base; bases outside gene matches: 3. The CDR3 is 15 residues long. The CDR3, as DNA: TGTGCCAGCAGTTTACCAGGGGGCCGGAACACTGAAGCTTTCTTT. The encoded protein is CASSLPGGRNTEAFF.

CDR3 coding DNA: TGTGCCAGCACAAGGGAGGGTTACAATGAGCAGTTCTTC. This translates into CASTREGYNEQFF. The V and J genes are TRBV2 and TRBJ2-1, with TRBD2 identical over 7 bases. V lost 7 bases, J lost 4 bases, and 4 bases stayed unmatched. Germline loops: CDR1 SNHLY, CDR2 FYNNEI. The length of the CDR3 is 13 residues.

This rearrangement joins TRBV6-5 to TRBJ2-1; the D is unclear. Germline CDR1 is MNHEY and CDR2 is SVGAGI. The ends were cut back, 3 bases at V and 9 bases at J, with 6 bases in the middle. The CDR3 has 11 amino acids. The CDR3 spells CASSYPREQFF. The CDR3 coding sequence is TGTGCCAGCAGTTATCCTCGTGAGCAGTTCTTC.

The rearrangement uses TRBV7-2 and TRBJ1-4, with D maybe TRBD1 (6 bases). The CDR3 covers 14 residues. Trimming removed 9 bases at V and 6 bases at J, with 17 bases between. Germline CDR1 reads SGHTA; CDR2 reads FQGNSA. CDR3 nucleotide sequence: TGTGCCAGTTCGGGGGGGCGGTGGGATGAAAAACTGTTTTTT. Translation: CASSGGRWDEKLFF.

This sequence joins TRBV27 and TRBJ2-1; TRBD1 matches 10 bases. The trim removed 2 bases at V and 6 bases at J, leaving 4 bases unmatched. CDR1 MNHEY and CDR2 SMNVEV come from the germline V gene (reference sequence). This CDR3 comprises 15 residues. The CDR3 coding sequence is TGTGCCAGCAGTTTACTAGGGACAGGGGTCAATGAGCAGTTCTTC. Translation: CASSLLGTGVNEQFF.

J is TRBJ1-2 and V is TRBV6-5; no firm D call. The CDR3 contains 13 residues. The germline gives CDR1 MNHEY, CDR2 SVGAGI. V shed 6 bases and J shed 6 bases, with 14 bases lying between them. CDR3 nucleotide sequence: TGTGCCAGCAGCGTGACACAAATGGATGGCTACACCTTC. It yields the protein CASSVTQMDGYTF.

J is TRBJ2-6 and V is TRBV20-1; D is unclear. Trimming left V 3 bases short and J 1 base short, with 7 bases between. This CDR3 region has 14 residues. Germline assignment: CDR1 DFQATT and CDR2 SNEGSKA (reference sequence). CDR3 sequence: CSASRGSGANVLTF. The CDR3, as DNA: TGCAGTGCTAGTAGAGGATCTGGGGCCAACGTCCTGACTTTC.

V usage is TRBV27 and J usage is TRBJ2-7, with TRBD1 as a possible D gene (5 bases). Trimming stripped 0 bases from V and 3 bases from J, with 15 bases between. Germline V lookup: CDR1 MNHEY, CDR2 SMNVEV (reference sequence). This CDR3 is 16 amino acids long. The CDR3 nucleotides read TGTGCCAGCAGTTTATCGAGCAAGGGGCTATACTACGAGCAGTACTTC. It codes for CASSLSSKGLYYEQYF.

This clone was seen just once. This chain joins TRBV7-9 and TRBJ1-2, with TRBD1 matching 8 bases. The CDR3 is 15 amino acids. J was trimmed by 8 bases and V by 5 bases; bases with no gene match: 13. Germline V CDR1 and CDR2: SEHNR, FQNEAQ (reference sequence). The CDR3 region is CASSHPFPDREGYTF. CDR3 nucleotide sequence: TGTGCCAGCAGCCATCCTTTTCCGGACAGGGAAGGCTACACCTTC.

The chain uses TRBV5-1 and TRBJ2-1; no firm D call. The CDR3 totals 12 residues. CDR1 SGHRS and CDR2 YFSETQ come from the germline V gene. Trimming stripped 4 bases from V and 6 bases from J, with 8 bases between. The DNA for the CDR3 is TGCGCCAGCAGCCCCATCGGCAATGAGCAGTTCTTC. Translated: CASSPIGNEQFF. The full variable domain, with the rest looked up from reference TRBV5-1 and TRBJ2-1, is KAGVTQTPRYLIKTRGQQVTLSCSPISGHRSVSWYQQTPGQGLQFLFEYFSETQRNKGNFPGRFSGRQFSNSRSEMNVSTLELGDSALYLCASSPIGNEQFFGPGTRLTVL.